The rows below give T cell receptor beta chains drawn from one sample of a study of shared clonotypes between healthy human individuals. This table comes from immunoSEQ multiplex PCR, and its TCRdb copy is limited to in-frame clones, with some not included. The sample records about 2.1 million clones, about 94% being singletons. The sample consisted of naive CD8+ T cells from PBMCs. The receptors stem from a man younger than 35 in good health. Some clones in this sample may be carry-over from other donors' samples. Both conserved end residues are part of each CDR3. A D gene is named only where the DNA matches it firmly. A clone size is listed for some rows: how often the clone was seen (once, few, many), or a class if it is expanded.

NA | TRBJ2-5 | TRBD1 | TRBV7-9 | CASSLLTGVETQYF | TGTGCCAGCAGCTTATTGACAGGGGTGGAGACCCAGTACTTC
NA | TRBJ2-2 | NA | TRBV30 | CAWSVNFGSYTGELFF | TGTGCCTGGAGTGTCAATTTCGGGTCCTACACCGGGGAGCTGTTTTTT
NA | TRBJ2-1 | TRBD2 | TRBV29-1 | CSAETSGMLLNEQFF | TGCAGCGCCGAAACTAGCGGGATGTTGCTGAATGAGCAGTTCTTC
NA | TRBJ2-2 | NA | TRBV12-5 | CASGLVFGATGELFF | TGTGCTAGTGGTTTGGTTTTTGGGGCCACCGGGGAGCTGTTTTTT
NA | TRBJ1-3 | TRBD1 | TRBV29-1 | CSVEARTGTSGNTIYF | TGCAGCGTTGAAGCCCGGACAGGGACCTCTGGAAACACCATATATTTT
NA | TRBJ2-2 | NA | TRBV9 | CASSVGGSGELFF | TGTGCCAGCAGCGTAGGAGGTAGCGGGGAGCTGTTTTTT
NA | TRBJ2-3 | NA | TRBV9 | CASSVERAALAGTQYF | TGTGCCAGCAGCGTAGAACGGGCAGCTCTGGCCGGAACGCAGTATTTT
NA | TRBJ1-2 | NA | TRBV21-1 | CASSKGPPSGNYGYTF | TGTGCCAGCAGCAAAGGTCCCCCGTCAGGGAACTATGGCTACACCTTC
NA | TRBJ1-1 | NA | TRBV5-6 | CASSGIRNTEAFF | TGTGCCAGCAGCGGAATTAGAAACACTGAAGCTTTCTTT
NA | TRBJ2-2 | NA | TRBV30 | CAWSVYGTGELFF | TGTGCCTGGAGTGTATACGGCACCGGGGAGCTGTTTTTT
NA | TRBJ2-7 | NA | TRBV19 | CASGPDVYEQYF | TGTGCCAGTGGGCCGGACGTATACGAGCAGTACTTC
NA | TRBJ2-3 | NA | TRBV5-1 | CASSFFPDLTDTQYF | TGCGCCAGCAGCTTTTTTCCGGACCTCACAGATACGCAGTATTTT
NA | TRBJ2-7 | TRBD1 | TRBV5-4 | CASSLTGDPTYEQYF | TGTGCCAGCAGCCTGACAGGGGACCCCACCTACGAGCAGTACTTC
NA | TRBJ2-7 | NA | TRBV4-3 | CASSQDGGESSYEQYF | TGCGCCAGCAGCCAGGACGGAGGGGAAAGCTCCTACGAGCAGTACTTC
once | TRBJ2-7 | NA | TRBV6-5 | CASSYSTGTVVYEQYF | TGTGCCAGCAGTTACTCCACCGGGACGGTTGTGTACGAGCAGTACTTC
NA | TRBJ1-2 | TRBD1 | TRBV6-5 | CASSYSEGTAYGYTF | TGTGCCAGCAGTTACTCGGAAGGGACAGCCTATGGCTACACCTTC
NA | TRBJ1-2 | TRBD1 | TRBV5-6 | CASSFSGGGGYTF | TGTGCCAGCAGCTTCTCAGGGGGAGGTGGCTACACCTTC
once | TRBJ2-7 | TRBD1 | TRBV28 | CASSPGTGIPYEQYF | TGTGCCAGCAGCCCCGGGACAGGAATTCCCTACGAGCAGTACTTC
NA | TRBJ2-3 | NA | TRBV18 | CASSPAGGTHLDTQYF | TGTGCCAGCTCACCGGCGGGCGGGACCCACCTCGATACGCAGTATTTT
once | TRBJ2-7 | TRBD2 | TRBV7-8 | CASSSRGSGSYEQYF | TGTGCCAGCAGCTCCCGGGGTAGCGGGAGTTACGAGCAGTACTTC
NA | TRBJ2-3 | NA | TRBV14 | CASSQLMTDTQYF | TGTGCCAGCAGCCAACTAATGACAGATACGCAGTATTTT
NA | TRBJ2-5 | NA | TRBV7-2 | CASSIGLRNRETQYF | TGTGCCAGCAGCATCGGACTACGTAACAGAGAGACCCAGTACTTC
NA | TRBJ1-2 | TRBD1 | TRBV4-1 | CASSQRMTGWDGYTF | TGCGCCAGCAGCCAAAGAATGACAGGGTGGGATGGCTACACCTTC
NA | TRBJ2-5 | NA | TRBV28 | CASSLNSPGETQYF | TGTGCCAGCAGTTTAAACAGCCCGGGAGAGACCCAGTACTTC
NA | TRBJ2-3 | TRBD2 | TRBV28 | CATNLAGEGWFADTQYF | TGTGCCACCAACCTAGCGGGAGAAGGGTGGTTCGCAGATACGCAGTATTTT
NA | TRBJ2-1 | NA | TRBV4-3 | CASSQGAPAGYNEQFF | TGCGCCAGCAGCCAGGGGGCCCCCGCAGGATACAATGAGCAGTTCTTC
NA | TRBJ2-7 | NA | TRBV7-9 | CASSPGHQYEQYF | TGTGCCAGCAGCCCGGGACACCAATACGAGCAGTACTTC
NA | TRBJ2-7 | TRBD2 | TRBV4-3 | CASSQGLARAPAYEQYF | TGCGCCAGCAGCCAGGGACTAGCGAGAGCTCCAGCCTACGAGCAGTACTTC
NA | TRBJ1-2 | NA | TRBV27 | CASSPLDSLNYGYTF | TGTGCCAGCAGTCCACTGGACAGCCTAAACTATGGCTACACCTTC
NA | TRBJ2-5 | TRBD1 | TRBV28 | CASSFALGGRLQETQYF | TGTGCCAGCAGTTTTGCCCTAGGGGGCAGGCTCCAAGAGACCCAGTACTTC
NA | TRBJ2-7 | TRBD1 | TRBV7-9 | CASSSYPGQGTYEQYF | TGTGCCAGCAGCTCTTACCCTGGACAGGGCACCTACGAGCAGTACTTC
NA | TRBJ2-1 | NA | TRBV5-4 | CASSLAETGPYNEQFF | TGTGCCAGCAGCTTGGCCGAGACAGGACCCTACAATGAGCAGTTCTTC
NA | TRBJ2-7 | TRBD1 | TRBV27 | CASSLIGDSSYEQYF | TGTGCCAGCAGTTTAATCGGGGACAGCTCCTACGAGCAGTACTTC
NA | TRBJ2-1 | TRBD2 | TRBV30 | CASHSPTGGGFSVEQFF | TGTGCCTCCCACTCCCCTACGGGGGGTGGGTTTAGTGTGGAGCAGTTCTTC
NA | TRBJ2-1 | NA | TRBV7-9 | CASSDRDSVYNEQFF | TGTGCCAGCAGCGACCGGGACTCGGTTTACAATGAGCAGTTCTTC
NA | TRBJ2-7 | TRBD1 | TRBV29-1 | CSVVGVGQGHEQYF | TGCAGCGTAGTCGGGGTGGGACAGGGCCACGAGCAGTACTTC
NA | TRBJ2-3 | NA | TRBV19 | CASSPRLIGTDTQYF | TGTGCCAGTAGTCCACGTCTAATTGGCACAGATACGCAGTATTTT